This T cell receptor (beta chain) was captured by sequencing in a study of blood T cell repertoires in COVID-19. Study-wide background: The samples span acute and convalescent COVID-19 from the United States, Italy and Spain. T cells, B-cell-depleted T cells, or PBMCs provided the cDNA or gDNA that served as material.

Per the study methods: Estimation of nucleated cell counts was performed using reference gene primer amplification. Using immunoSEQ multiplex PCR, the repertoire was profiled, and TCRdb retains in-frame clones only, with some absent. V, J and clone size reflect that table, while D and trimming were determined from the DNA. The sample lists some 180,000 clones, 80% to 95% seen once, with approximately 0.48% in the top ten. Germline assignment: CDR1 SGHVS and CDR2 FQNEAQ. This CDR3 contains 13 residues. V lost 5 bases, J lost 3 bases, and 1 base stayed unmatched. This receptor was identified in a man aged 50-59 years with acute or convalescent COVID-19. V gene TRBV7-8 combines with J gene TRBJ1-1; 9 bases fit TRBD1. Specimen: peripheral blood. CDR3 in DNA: TGTGCCAGCAGCCGACAGGGGGACACTGAAGCTTTCTTT. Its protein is CASSRQGDTEAFF.